These 17 T cell receptor beta chains share one sample of origin, sequenced in a study of blood T cell repertoires in COVID-19. TCRdb's copy holds only in-frame clones and misses some; the assay was immunoSEQ multiplex PCR. The sample includes 180,000 or so clones, about nine tenths of them seen just once. Material for sequencing was peripheral blood. All receptors derive from a man aged 65 to 79 with acute or convalescent COVID-19.

Concerning this clone: Mismatch with germline at one junction end may stem from a read error. This chain uses TRBV20-1 with TRBJ2-1; 9 nucleotides align to TRBD2. Germline assignment: CDR1 DFQATT and CDR2 SNEGSKA (reference sequence). The CDR3 is 11 residues long. The CDR3 sequence: CSARDLAGRVF. The CDR3 DNA follows: TGCAGTGCTAGAGATCTAGCGGGAAGGGTCTTC.

For the CDR3, the DNA is TGTGCCAGCAGCTTGGGAGGTCGTGGCAATCAGCCCCAGCATTTT. Its protein product is CASSLGGRGNQPQHF. The rearrangement links TRBV5-6 to TRBJ1-5; D is undetermined. Trimming took off 0 bases at V and 2 bases at J, with 9 bases between the two ends. From germline, CDR1 is SGHDT and CDR2 YYEEEE. The CDR3 sequence is 15 residues long.

The J gene is TRBJ2-1, the V gene TRBV5-4; weak D call: TRBD1 (7 bases). V was trimmed by 7 bases and J by 8 bases, leaving 16 bases between them. CDR3 length: 13 amino acids. The germline V gene encodes CDR1 SGHNT and CDR2 YYREEE (reference sequence). The CDR3 DNA is TGTGCCAGCGGAAAAACAGGGGAGGATGAGCAGTTCTTC. Translating gives CASGKTGEDEQFF.

The chain employs TRBV9 and TRBJ2-3, with D possibly matching TRBD2 (6 bases). The germline CDR1 and CDR2 sequences are SGDLS and YYNGEE. Trimming took off 3 bases at V and 0 bases at J, with 8 bases between the two ends. The CDR3 has 14 amino acids. CDR3 nucleotide sequence: TGTGCCAGCAGCGCTAGCGTAAGCACAGATACGCAGTATTTT. Translating gives CASSASVSTDTQYF.

The CDR3 DNA is TGTGCCAGCAGCCCGAGGGGGCAGGACTATGGCTACACCTTC. Protein: CASSPRGQDYGYTF. The chain is built from TRBV5-4 and TRBJ1-2; 7 positions agree with TRBD1. Germline-derived CDR1 and CDR2 are SGHNT and YYREEE (reference sequence). This CDR3 comprises 14 residues. V lost 4 bases to trimming and J lost 3 bases; unmatched junction nucleotides: 6.

The chain combines TRBV5-1 with TRBJ2-7; D not resolved. V lost 4 bases to trimming and J lost 5 bases, with 7 bases between them. The CDR3 sequence is 11 residues long. Germline loops: CDR1 SGHRS, CDR2 YFSETQ. This CDR3 is CASSQYHEQYF. CDR3 sequence (DNA): TGCGCCAGCAGCCAGTACCACGAGCAGTACTTC. Variable domain in full (rest from reference TRBV5-1 and TRBJ2-7): KAGVTQTPRYLIKTRGQQVTLSCSPISGHRSVSWYQQTPGQGLQFLFEYFSETQRNKGNFPGRFSGRQFSNSRSEMNVSTLELGDSALYLCASSQYHEQYFGPGTRLTVT.

The rearrangement uses TRBV10-3 and TRBJ1-2; a weak D match, TRBD1 (5 bases). In germline, CDR1 is ENHRY, CDR2 SYGVKD. The CDR3 spans 14 residues. With 0 bases removed from V and 4 bases from J, the gap between germline ends came to 9 bases. DNA for the CDR3: TGTGCCATCAGTGAGTCGGGGCAGATCTATGGCTACACCTTC. As protein: CAISESGQIYGYTF.

The chain uses TRBV5-1 and TRBJ2-2, with D perhaps matching TRBD1 (5 bases). Looked up from germline, CDR1 is SGHRS and CDR2 is YFSETQ. Deletions cut 3 bases from V and 3 bases from J, with 12 bases between. CDR3 length equals 15 residues. CDR3 in DNA: TGCGCCAGCAGCTGGCAGGGTGGGGACACCGGGGAGCTGTTTTTT. Its protein is CASSWQGGDTGELFF.

J is TRBJ1-1 and V is TRBV7-9; 11 bases fit TRBD1. The CDR3 contains 15 residues. V was pared by 5 bases and J by 3 bases, with 5 bases of the junction left unmatched. CDR1 and CDR2 from the germline V gene are SEHNR and FQNEAQ (reference sequence). The CDR3 region has the DNA TGTGCCAGCAGCCCAGGACAGGGGGCGGACACTGAAGCTTTCTTT. This sequence encodes CASSPGQGADTEAFF.

The chain carries TRBV10-3 and TRBJ2-3, with 11 nucleotides matching TRBD2. Trimming at V came to 6 bases and at J to 2 bases, leaving 7 bases not matched to a gene. The CDR3 runs to 16 residues. In germline, CDR1 is ENHRY, CDR2 SYGVKD. The CDR3 DNA sequence: TGTGCCATCAGGGCTAGCGGGGGGAGGGACACAGATACGCAGTATTTT. The encoded protein is CAIRASGGRDTDTQYF.

The chain recombines TRBV28 with TRBJ1-2, with TRBD1 matching 8 bases. V shed 5 bases and J 8 bases; nucleotides not matched to a gene: 10. The CDR3 contains 14 residues. Germline CDR1 is MDHEN and CDR2 is SYDVKM. The CDR3 loop is CASSLTSQGGGYTF. CDR3 coding DNA: TGTGCCAGCAGTCTAACCTCACAGGGGGGAGGCTACACCTTC.

The V and J genes are TRBV11-2 and TRBJ1-4; 8 bases are shared with TRBD1. Germline lookup yields CDR1 SGHAT and CDR2 FQNNGV. Losses at the gene ends were 4 bases for V and 7 bases for J; bases not matched to a gene: 11. This CDR3 has 16 residues. CDR3 region: CASSSDHRGGSEKLFF. DNA of the CDR3: TGTGCCAGCAGCTCCGACCACAGGGGGGGAAGTGAAAAACTGTTTTTT.

The V gene is TRBV7-3, the J gene TRBJ2-3; D call uncertain. There are 14 residues in the CDR3. Looked up from germline, CDR1 is SGHTA and CDR2 is FQGTGA. V lost 1 base to trimming and J lost 0 bases, with 5 bases between them. This chain's CDR3 is CASSLSGSTDTQYF. The CDR3 DNA is TGTGCCAGCAGCTTAAGCGGTAGCACAGATACGCAGTATTTT.

The chain is built from TRBV7-3 and TRBJ1-2; D possibly corresponds to TRBD1 (5 bases). Trimming removed 3 bases from V and 7 bases from J, with 12 bases in between. Germline V lookup: CDR1 SGHTA, CDR2 FQGTGA. The CDR3 has 13 amino acids. The CDR3 DNA is TGTGCCAGCAGCTTCGCAGGGTTGAGTGGCTACACCTTC. Its translation: CASSFAGLSGYTF.

The V and J genes are TRBV27 and TRBJ1-6; TRBD1 matches at 8 bases. The germline CDR1 and CDR2 sequences are MNHEY and SMNVEV (reference sequence). The V and J ends lost 5 bases and 6 bases, in that order; junction bases with no gene match: 6. There are 15 residues in the CDR3. The CDR3 DNA is TGTGCCAGCAGTCCGCAGGGGGCCTCTAATTCACCCCTCCACTTT. It encodes CASSPQGASNSPLHF.

The rearrangement joins TRBV7-9 to TRBJ1-5, with a tentative D call TRBD1 (5 bases). The CDR3 totals 15 residues. V was trimmed by 5 bases and J by 1 base, leaving 12 bases between them. The germline V gene has CDR1 SEHNR and CDR2 FQNEAQ (reference sequence). CDR3 region: CASSARGGSNQPQHF. In nucleotides, the CDR3 is TGTGCCAGCAGCGCGCGGGGGGGAAGCAATCAGCCCCAGCATTTT.

CDR3 DNA sequence: TGTGCCAGCAGTGAATGGGCAGGGGATGGCTACACCTTC. Protein: CASSEWAGDGYTF. The chain employs TRBV25-1 and TRBJ1-2, with TRBD1 as a possible D gene (6 bases). V was shortened by 1 base and J by 6 bases, with 9 bases between the two germline ends. The CDR3 length is 13 residues. Germline loops: CDR1 MGHDK, CDR2 SYGVNS.